This TCR beta chain was sequenced in a study of T cell responses to AZD1222 COVID-19 vaccine (dated by TCRdb to about 2021). As for the study more broadly: Because spike-specific TCR depth and breadth did not differ between the two schedules, AZD1222 recipients who got a second dose at roughly 4 weeks were pooled with those who got a second dose at roughly 12 weeks. TCR sequencing was performed for 230 to 250 trial participants, of whom 200 to 220 were given two doses of AZD1222 and around 25 were given two doses of MenACWY control vaccine. Trial participants were enrolled by age into subgroups of 18-55, 56-69 and 70-plus years, and about 150, 27 and 61 TCR-sequenced participants, respectively, were included in these subgroups.

What the study reported, not specific to this receptor: Participants were mostly white British, with more females than males. The authors suggested clonal diversity may have been underestimated. Conclusions about previously exposed vaccinees are limited because only six or seven AZD1222 recipients were SARS-CoV-2 seropositive at baseline. Vaccine-associated CD4 TCRs spanned the whole spike protein, with dominant responses in regions 160-218 and 743-854. Epitopes outside the regions mutated in the B.1.351 and B.1.1.7 variants were reportedly recognized by nearly half of the unique spike-specific TCRs. Because no samples from the day 14 peak response were available, repertoires could be characterized only after the peak T cell response. In the small 56-69-year group, the increase in depth fell short of significance, most likely because of low power. Spike-specific TCR breadth and depth rose significantly after two AZD1222 doses compared with day 0 and with MenACWY recipients.

On this clone: The clone's antigen remains unknown. The record has no base qualities; no much larger clone is one base away.

CDR1 and CDR2, per the germline V gene (reference sequence), are LNHDA and SQIVND. Its CDR3 holds 18 amino acids, cysteine through phenylalanine. Solely the CDR3 DNA is kept, with 54 bases framed from the first base. V is reduced by 2 bases and J by 7 bases, leaving a spacing of 23 bases between them. Per the publication, the time point label means: baseline before first vaccination. Samples from vaccinated people were obtained from the UK trials COV001 and COV002, which included a single-blind randomized controlled phase 2/3 trial of AZD1222 (ChAdOx1 nCoV-19) in healthy adults. For TCRbeta chain sequencing, PBMC samples from trial participants were taken at day 0 and at day 28 after the second dose. The CDR3 regions of human TCRbeta chains were analyzed by immunosequencing. Turning to the authors' computational methods: Repertoire TCRs were checked for matches against a reference library of SARS-CoV-2-specific TCRs that had been generated using the MIRA antigen-specificity platform. Breadth meant the fraction of unique TCRs that were SARS-CoV-2-associated, whereas depth meant the fraction of total T cells that were SARS-CoV-2-associated. Using the MIRA data, each spike-specific TCR was mapped to the spike region that the TCR reacts to and placed in a CD4 or CD8 class. Log10-transformed breadth and depth values were compared by one-way ANOVA with Sidak's multiple comparisons tests. TCRdb holds this immuneACCESS table with in-frame rearrangements only. Some clones are missing; in checked studies, unresolved V genes explain under half, and the rest has no known cause. The V and J calls and clone size come from that table; D and trimming were worked out from the DNA. The sample includes 90,000 to 150,000 clones, with around 92% observed a single time. Clones ranked in the top ten supply nearly 4.5% of the sample.

This TCR came from an adult in good health. The sequencing used peripheral blood, collected on day 0 of AZD1222 vaccination. This chain joins TRBV19 to TRBJ2-2; possibly the D gene is TRBD1, per 7 matching bases. CDR3 reads: CASSIPQEGTGVGGELFF. At the DNA level, the sequence is TGTGCCAGTAGTATACCCCAGGAGGGAACAGGGGTTGGCGGGGAGCTGTTTTTT.